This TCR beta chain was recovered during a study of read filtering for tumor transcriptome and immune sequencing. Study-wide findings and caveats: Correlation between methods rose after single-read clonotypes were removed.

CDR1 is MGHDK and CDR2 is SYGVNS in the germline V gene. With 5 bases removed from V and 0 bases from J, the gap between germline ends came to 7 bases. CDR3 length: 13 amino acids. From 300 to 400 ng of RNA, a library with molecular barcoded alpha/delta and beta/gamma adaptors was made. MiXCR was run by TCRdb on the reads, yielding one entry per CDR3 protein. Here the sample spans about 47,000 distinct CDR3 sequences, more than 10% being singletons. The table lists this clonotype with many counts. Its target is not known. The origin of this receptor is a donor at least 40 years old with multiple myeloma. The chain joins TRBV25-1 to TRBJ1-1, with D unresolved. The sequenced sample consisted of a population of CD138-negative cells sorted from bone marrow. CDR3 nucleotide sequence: TGTGCCAGCAGTACATCTGTGAACACTGAAGCTTTCTTT. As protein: CASSTSVNTEAFF.